The sample holds many counts of the clone carrying this T cell receptor (beta chain). Original analysis: Reference gene primer amplification in the assay estimated nucleated cell counts. Measured with immunoSEQ multiplex PCR; TCRdb has only the in-frame clones, and not every one. The V and J calls and clone size are taken from that table; D and trimming were inferred from the DNA. This sample has roughly 200,000 clones, with around 88% found just once. The sample comes from a study of blood T cell repertoires in COVID-19. Turning to the study itself: From the United States, Italy and Spain came samples of acute and convalescent COVID-19. T cells, B-cell-depleted T cells, or PBMCs supplied cDNA or gDNA.

This CDR3 spans 14 amino acids. With V trimmed by 2 bases and J by 2 bases, 6 bases remained unmatched. Germline CDR1 is GTSNPN and CDR2 is SVGIG (reference sequence). The sequencing input was peripheral blood. The rearrangement uses TRBV30 and TRBJ2-7, with TRBD1 matching 7 bases. The sequence was collected from a middle-aged man with active or convalescent COVID-19. The CDR3 here is CAWSSRGRPYEQYF. CDR3 nucleotide sequence: TGTGCCTGGAGTAGCAGGGGGAGACCCTACGAGCAGTACTTC.